A single sample is the source of the 11 T cell receptor beta chains below, sequenced in a study of OX40 agonist ivuxolimab in advanced cancers. Profiling relied on immunoSEQ multiplex PCR, and the TCRdb table lists in-frame clones only, not all of them. The sample has roughly 60,000 clones, 85% seen once. This specimen was CD4+ or CD8+ T cells sorted from blood, taken in a trial of the OX40 agonist ivuxolimab. All receptors come from an adult with an advanced solid tumor such as melanoma, head and neck, liver or kidney cancer.

V is TRBV28 and J is TRBJ1-5; D ambiguous. CDR1 and CDR2 (germline): MDHEN, SYDVKM. The germline V and J ends were trimmed by 4 bases and 5 bases, with 12 bases remaining between them. The CDR3 runs to 14 residues. The CDR3 loop reads CASSSPGGDQPQHF. In DNA form, the CDR3 reads TGTGCCAGCAGTTCCCCGGGTGGGGATCAGCCCCAGCATTTT.

The gene calls are TRBV11-1 and TRBJ2-7; 7 bases fit TRBD1. Germline CDR1 SGHAT, CDR2 FQDESV (reference sequence). V trimming: 5 bases; J trimming: 6 bases; junction bases outside the gene matches: 7. This CDR3 spans 13 amino acids. The CDR3: CASSPTGLGEQYF. CDR3 nucleotides: TGTGCCAGCAGCCCGACAGGGCTGGGCGAGCAGTACTTC.

The chain links TRBV6-1 to TRBJ2-5; D unclear. Germline CDR1 is MNHNS and CDR2 is SASEGT. The germline V and J ends were trimmed by 6 bases and 1 base, with 12 bases remaining between them. CDR3 length: 14 amino acids. The CDR3 DNA reads as TGTGCCAGCAGGGCCCGGCAGTCCCAAGAGACCCAGTACTTC. This translates into CASRARQSQETQYF.

The chain links TRBV10-3 to TRBJ1-6; 8 bases map to TRBD1. The CDR3 covers 14 residues. Trimming at V came to 5 bases and at J to 6 bases, leaving 3 bases not matched to a gene. Per the germline V gene, CDR1 is ENHRY and CDR2 is SYGVKD. The CDR3 sequence: CAISPGGSNSPLHF. In nucleotides, the CDR3 is TGTGCCATCAGTCCAGGGGGCAGTAATTCACCCCTCCACTTT.

The chain uses TRBV4-1 and TRBJ2-5, with TRBD2 matching 7 bases. The germline gives CDR1 MGHRA, CDR2 YSYEKL. The CDR3 sequence is 15 residues long. After removal of 1 base from V and 4 bases from J, the junction contained 6 bases not matched to a gene. The CDR3 is CASSQVLGGGETQYF. CDR3 nucleotide sequence: TGCGCCAGCAGCCAAGTGTTGGGGGGGGGAGAGACCCAGTACTTC.

This chain links TRBV7-3 with TRBJ1-3; D is ambiguous. This CDR3 region has 16 residues. Germline V gene sequence: CDR1 SGHTA, CDR2 FQGTGA. Trimming cost V 5 bases and J 0 bases, with 14 bases left between them. This CDR3 reads CASSNGPESSGNTIYF. As DNA, the CDR3 is TGTGCCAGCAGCAACGGACCGGAGAGCTCTGGAAACACCATATATTTT.

This clone was counted only a few times. V and J are TRBV9 and TRBJ2-2; D may match TRBD1 or TRBD2 (5 bases each). The CDR3 extends over 15 amino acids. The germline V gene has CDR1 SGDLS and CDR2 YYNGEE. Trimming pared 4 bases from V and 2 bases from J, leaving 12 bases between. CDR3 coding DNA: TGTGCCAGCAGCCCAGAGGGGTCAAACACCGGGGAGCTGTTTTTT. Amino acids: CASSPEGSNTGELFF.

The chain is built from TRBV2 and TRBJ1-1; 9 bases line up with TRBD1. V shed 6 bases, J shed 9 bases, and the junction held 5 bases outside the gene matches. Germline V gene data show CDR1 as SNHLY and CDR2 as FYNNEI. The CDR3 is made up of 12 amino acids. In DNA form, the CDR3 reads TGTGCCAGCAGCGGGACAGGGCGAAAAGCTTTCTTT. Amino acid sequence: CASSGTGRKAFF. The full variable domain, in which reference TRBV2 and TRBJ1-1 provide the parts outside the CDR3, is EPEVTQTPSHQVTQMGQEVILRCVPISNHLYFYWYRQILGQKVEFLVSFYNNEISEKSEIFDDQFSVERPDGSNFTLKIRSTKLEDSAMYFCASSGTGRKAFFGQGTRLTVV.

This chain links TRBV5-5 with TRBJ2-7; D is unclear. Germline V gene data show CDR1 as SGHKS and CDR2 as YYEKEE (reference sequence). The CDR3 has 15 residues. V lost 1 base and J 2 bases, leaving 13 bases between the germline ends. CDR3 DNA: TGTGCCAGCAGCTTGTCGGCACCTGAAACCTACGAGCAGTACTTC. Its translation is CASSLSAPETYEQYF. Drawing the rest from reference TRBV5-5 and TRBJ2-7, the complete variable domain is DAGVTQSPTHLIKTRGQQVTLRCSPISGHKSVSWYQQVLGQGPQFIFQYYEKEERGRGNFPDRFSARQFPNYSSELNVNALLLGDSALYLCASSLSAPETYEQYFGPGTRLTVT.

The V gene is TRBV6-1, the J gene TRBJ2-7, with 8 bases matching TRBD1. With V trimmed by 4 bases and J by 3 bases, 5 bases remained unmatched. Germline CDR1 and CDR2: MNHNS and SASEGT. The CDR3 is made up of 14 amino acids. Here the CDR3 DNA reads TGTGCCAGCAGTGGCAAGACAGGGGACTACGAGCAGTACTTC. Amino acids: CASSGKTGDYEQYF.

The V gene is TRBV4-3, the J gene TRBJ2-1, with 9 bases aligning to TRBD2. The germline V gene has CDR1 LGHNA and CDR2 YSLEER. Trimming took 2 bases from V and 4 from J; bases not matched to a gene: 12. This CDR3 spans 18 amino acids. The chain's CDR3 is CASSQMWSGGGVYNEQFF. The CDR3 bases are TGCGCCAGCAGCCAAATGTGGTCGGGCGGGGGGGTATACAATGAGCAGTTCTTC.